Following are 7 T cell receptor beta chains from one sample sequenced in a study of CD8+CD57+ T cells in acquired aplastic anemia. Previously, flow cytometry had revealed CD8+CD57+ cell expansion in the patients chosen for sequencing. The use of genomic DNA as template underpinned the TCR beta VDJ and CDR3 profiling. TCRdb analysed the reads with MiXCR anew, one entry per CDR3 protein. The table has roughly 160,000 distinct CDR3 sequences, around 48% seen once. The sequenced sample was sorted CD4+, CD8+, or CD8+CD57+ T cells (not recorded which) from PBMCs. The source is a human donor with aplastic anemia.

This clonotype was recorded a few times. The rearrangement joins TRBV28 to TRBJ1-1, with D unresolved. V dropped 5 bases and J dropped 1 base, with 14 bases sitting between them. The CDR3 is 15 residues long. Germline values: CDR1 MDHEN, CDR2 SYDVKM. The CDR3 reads CASSPPGVENTEAFF. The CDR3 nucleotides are TGTGCCAGCAGTCCCCCCGGGGTAGAGAACACTGAAGCTTTCTTT.

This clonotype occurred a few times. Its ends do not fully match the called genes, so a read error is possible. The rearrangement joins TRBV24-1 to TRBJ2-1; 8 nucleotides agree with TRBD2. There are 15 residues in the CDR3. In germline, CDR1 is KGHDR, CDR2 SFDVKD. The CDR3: CATSGGREGHNEQFF. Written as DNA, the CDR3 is TGCGCCACCAGTGGGGGCCGGGAGGGGCACAATGAGCAGTTCTTC.

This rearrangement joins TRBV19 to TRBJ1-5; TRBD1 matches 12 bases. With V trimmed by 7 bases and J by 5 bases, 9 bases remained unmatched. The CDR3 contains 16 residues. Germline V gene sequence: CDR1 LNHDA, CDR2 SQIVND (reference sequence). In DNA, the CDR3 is TGTGCCAGTAAGGGGACAGGGGGCGCGACGCATCAGCCCCAGCATTTT. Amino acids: CASKGTGGATHQPQHF.

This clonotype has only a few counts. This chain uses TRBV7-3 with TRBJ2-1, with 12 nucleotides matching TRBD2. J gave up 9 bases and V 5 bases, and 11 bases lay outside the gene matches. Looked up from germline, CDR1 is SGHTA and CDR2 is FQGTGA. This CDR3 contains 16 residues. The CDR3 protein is CASSATGTSGYGEQFF. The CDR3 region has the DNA TGTGCCAGCAGCGCAACCGGGACTAGCGGGTACGGTGAGCAGTTCTTC. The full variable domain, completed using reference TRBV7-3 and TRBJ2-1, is GAGVSQTPSNKVTEKGKYVELRCDPISGHTALYWYRQSLGQGPEFLIYFQGTGAADDSGLPNDRFFAVRPEGSVSTLKIQRTERGDSAVYLCASSATGTSGYGEQFFGPGTRLTVL.

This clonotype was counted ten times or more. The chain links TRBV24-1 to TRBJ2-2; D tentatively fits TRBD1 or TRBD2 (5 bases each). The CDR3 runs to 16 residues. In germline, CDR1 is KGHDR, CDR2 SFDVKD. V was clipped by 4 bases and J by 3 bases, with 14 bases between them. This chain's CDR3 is CATSEPGRSDTGELFF. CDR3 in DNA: TGTGCCACCAGTGAACCGGGACGCTCAGACACCGGGGAGCTGTTTTTT.

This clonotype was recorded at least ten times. The CDR3 loop is CIGQGAWGYTF. CDR3 in DNA: TGCATAGGACAGGGGGCTTGGGGCTACACCTTC. The gene calls are TRBV20-1 and TRBJ1-2; 11 bases fit TRBD1. This CDR3 comprises 11 residues. The germline V gene has CDR1 DFQATT and CDR2 SNEGSKA (reference sequence).

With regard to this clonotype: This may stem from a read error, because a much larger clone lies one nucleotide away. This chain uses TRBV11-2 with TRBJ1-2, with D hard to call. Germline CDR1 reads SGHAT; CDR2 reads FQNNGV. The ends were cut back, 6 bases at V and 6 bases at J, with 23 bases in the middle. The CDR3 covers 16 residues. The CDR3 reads CASSPTVSGLEDGYTF. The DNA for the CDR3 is TGTGCCAGCAGTCCTACCGTAAGCGGGCTTGAGGATGGCTACACCTTC.